Each of the 32 T cell receptor beta chains below was sequenced from the same sample in a study of blood T cell repertoires in COVID-19. Clones were sequenced by immunoSEQ multiplex PCR, and TCRdb holds only the in-frame ones, with some missing. The data show about 480,000 clones, 85% to 90% seen once. Sequencing was carried out using peripheral blood. The origin of the receptors is a man between 18 and 35 years old with COVID-19, enrolled during active disease.

This chain connects TRBV10-3 to TRBJ2-1; D is perhaps TRBD1 (5 bases). Trimming pared 2 bases from V and 8 bases from J, leaving 7 bases between. Germline CDR1 and CDR2: ENHRY and SYGVKD. This CDR3 has 12 amino acids. As DNA, the CDR3 is TGTGCCATCAGTGAGACAGGATATGAGCAGTTCTTC. The encoded protein is CAISETGYEQFF.

J is TRBJ2-3 and V is TRBV5-4; 14 nucleotides match TRBD2. CDR3 size: 16 residues. Germline V gene lookup returns CDR1 SGHNT and CDR2 YYREEE (reference sequence). J was trimmed by 4 bases and V by 4 bases; bases with no gene match: 5. Here the CDR3 reads CASSIPGLAGADTQYF. The DNA of the CDR3 is TGTGCCAGCAGCATACCGGGACTAGCGGGGGCAGATACGCAGTATTTT.

This clone is a singleton in its sample. This chain joins TRBV28 and TRBJ2-5, with 9 bases identical to TRBD2. The CDR3 consists of 16 residues. V trimming: 5 bases; J trimming: 2 bases; junction bases outside the gene matches: 9. Germline V gene lookup returns CDR1 MDHEN and CDR2 SYDVKM. The DNA of the CDR3 is TGTGCCAGCAGTCCCGATGCAGCGGGAGGACAAGAGACCCAGTACTTC. Its translation is CASSPDAAGGQETQYF.

This chain links TRBV24-1 with TRBJ2-1, with a tentative D call TRBD2 (5 bases). Germline CDR1 reads KGHDR; CDR2 reads SFDVKD. V shed 3 bases and J shed 1 base, with 12 bases lying between them. The CDR3 has 16 residues. The chain's CDR3 is CATSDARLASYNEQFF. CDR3 nucleotide sequence: TGTGCCACCAGTGATGCCCGATTAGCGTCCTACAATGAGCAGTTCTTC.

V usage is TRBV3-1 (or the pseudogene TRBV3-2) and J usage is TRBJ2-1; D is ambiguous. CDR3 length: 14 amino acids. Trimming took off 3 bases at V and 8 bases at J, with 14 bases between the two ends. Germline CDR1 LGHDT, CDR2 YNNKEL (reference sequence). In DNA, the CDR3 is TGTGCCAGCAGCCAGTCCACGACTGGCCATGAGCAGTTCTTC. Its translation: CASSQSTTGHEQFF.

This chain connects TRBV10-2 to TRBJ1-1; TRBD1 agrees at 12 bases. The CDR3 is 14 amino acids. The J segment lost 5 bases and the V segment lost 6 bases, leaving 4 bases of the junction unmatched. Germline lookup yields CDR1 WSHSY and CDR2 SAAADI. CDR3 sequence: CASRGQGAMTEAFF. DNA for the CDR3: TGCGCCAGCAGGGGACAGGGGGCGATGACTGAAGCTTTCTTT.

This clone is a singleton in its sample. The chain joins TRBV2 to TRBJ2-2; D is unclear. CDR1 and CDR2 (germline): SNHLY, FYNNEI. This CDR3 is built from 10 residues. V lost 8 bases and J lost 6, with 4 bases in between. This CDR3 is CASQAGELFF. The CDR3, as DNA: TGTGCCAGCCAGGCCGGGGAGCTGTTTTTT.

This clone was found once. The chain uses TRBV4-2 and TRBJ1-2; weak D call: TRBD1 (6 bases). The CDR3 has 15 residues. V gave up 0 bases and J gave up 6 bases, with 14 bases separating them. Germline V gives CDR1 LGHNA, CDR2 YNFKEQ. The CDR3 is CASSQEWGRDNGYTF. DNA for the CDR3: TGTGCCAGCAGCCAAGAATGGGGCAGGGACAATGGCTACACCTTC.

V gene TRBV19 combines with J gene TRBJ1-1, with 7 positions matching TRBD1. V gave up 7 bases and J gave up 0 bases; unmatched junction bases: 5. This CDR3 is 14 amino acids long. Germline CDR1 LNHDA, CDR2 SQIVND (reference sequence). In DNA form, the CDR3 reads TGTGCCAGTACCCCGACAGGGATGAACACTGAAGCTTTCTTT. Protein: CASTPTGMNTEAFF.

This chain joins TRBV4-2 and TRBJ1-2; 9 bases map to TRBD1. The CDR3 is made up of 15 amino acids. CDR1 is LGHNA and CDR2 is YNFKEQ in the germline V gene. Unmatched junction bases numbered 0, after V lost 0 bases and J lost 1 base. The CDR3 nucleotides read TGTGCCAGCAGCCAAGAGGGACAGGGTAACTATGGCTACACCTTC. Protein: CASSQEGQGNYGYTF.

This clone has only a few counts. The J gene is TRBJ2-3, the V gene TRBV28, with 8 bases aligning to TRBD2. Germline assignment: CDR1 MDHEN and CDR2 SYDVKM. The CDR3 length is 17 residues. Trimming removed 6 bases from V and 2 bases from J; junction bases left unmatched: 13. The CDR3 DNA follows: TGTGCCAGCAGGGACACTCCCGGGAGGGGACTCACAGATACGCAGTATTTT. Encoded protein: CASRDTPGRGLTDTQYF.

The chain employs TRBV27 and TRBJ1-6; 10 bases match TRBD1. Germline V CDR1 and CDR2: MNHEY, SMNVEV (reference sequence). With 7 bases clipped from V and 7 bases from J, the junction kept 13 bases outside the gene matches. The CDR3 totals 17 residues. The CDR3 loop is CASKPGTGVFRNSPLHF. The CDR3, as DNA: TGTGCCAGCAAACCCGGGACAGGGGTATTTCGGAATTCACCCCTCCACTTT.

The V and J genes are TRBV19 and TRBJ2-7; 8 bases are shared with TRBD1. Germline V lookup: CDR1 LNHDA, CDR2 SQIVND (reference sequence). Trimming at V came to 10 bases and at J to 4 bases, leaving 6 bases not matched to a gene. The CDR3 totals 12 residues. CDR3 sequence: CATSTGVYEQYF. DNA for the CDR3: TGTGCCACCTCGACAGGGGTATACGAGCAGTACTTC.

This rearrangement joins TRBV6-5 to TRBJ2-7; the match to TRBD1 covers 10 bases. The V and J ends lost 9 bases and 5 bases, in that order; junction bases with no gene match: 7. Germline V gene sequence: CDR1 MNHEY, CDR2 SVGAGI. This CDR3 contains 13 residues. This CDR3 is CASTGTGVHEQYF. The CDR3 DNA is TGTGCCAGTACCGGGACAGGGGTCCACGAGCAGTACTTC.

This chain uses TRBV7-2 with TRBJ1-6, with TRBD1 matching 7 bases. The CDR3 sequence is 14 residues long. CDR1 and CDR2 (germline): SGHTA, FQGNSA. J gave up 7 bases and V 3 bases, and 3 bases lay outside the gene matches. CDR3 nucleotides: TGTGCCAGCAGCTTGGCAGGGGGGAATTCACCCCTCCACTTT. This sequence encodes CASSLAGGNSPLHF.

This chain uses TRBV2 with TRBJ2-3; 9 positions agree with TRBD2. CDR1 is SNHLY, CDR2 FYNNEI, per germline. Unmatched junction bases numbered 3, after V lost 4 bases and J lost 7 bases. This CDR3 is built from 13 residues. The CDR3 DNA is TGTGCCAGCAGTGGGACTAGCGTACATACGCAGTATTTT. Its protein product is CASSGTSVHTQYF.

CDR3 amino acids: CASSMDRGGSPLHF. CDR3 DNA sequence: TGTGCCAGCAGCATGGACAGGGGAGGGTCACCCCTCCACTTT. V is TRBV27 and J is TRBJ1-6, with 9 bases lining up with TRBD1. The junction had 7 bases not matched to a gene; V was cut back by 6 bases and J by 10 bases. The CDR3 consists of 14 residues. In germline, CDR1 is MNHEY, CDR2 SMNVEV (reference sequence).

The chain couples TRBV6-6 to TRBJ2-5; 7 bases fit TRBD1. The junction had 4 bases not matched to a gene; V was cut back by 5 bases and J by 4 bases. CDR1 is MNHNY and CDR2 is SVGAGI in the germline V gene (reference sequence). CDR3 length: 13 residues. CDR3 coding DNA: TGTGCCAGCAGTGACAGGGCCCGAGAGACCCAGTACTTC. This sequence encodes CASSDRARETQYF.

This clone appeared a single time. The chain is built from TRBV4-2 and TRBJ2-5, with TRBD1 as a possible D gene (6 bases). Germline V gene sequence: CDR1 LGHNA, CDR2 YNFKEQ. V lost 1 base and J lost 3, with 18 bases in between. This CDR3 region has 17 residues. CDR3 nucleotides: TGTGCCAGCAGCCAAGCCTTGGCACCACAGGGTGAAGAGACCCAGTACTTC. This encodes CASSQALAPQGEETQYF.

With respect to this clone: Other DNA sequences within the sample encode an identical CDR3. The chain joins TRBV7-8 to TRBJ2-1; weak D call: TRBD1 (5 bases). V was pared by 5 bases and J by 3 bases, with 8 bases between. The CDR3 length is 13 residues. CDR1 is SGHVS and CDR2 is FQNEAQ in the germline V gene. The CDR3 DNA reads as TGTGCCAGCAGCCTTCAGGGCTACAATGAGCAGTTCTTC. Translating it yields CASSLQGYNEQFF.

This clone was observed a single time. This chain joins TRBV5-1 and TRBJ2-2; D is undetermined. CDR3 length: 13 amino acids. V lost 4 bases to trimming and J lost 4 bases, with 8 bases between them. CDR1 is SGHRS, CDR2 YFSETQ, per germline. The CDR3 coding sequence is TGCGCCAGCAGCCCTACGGTCACCGGGGAGCTGTTTTTT. Encoded protein: CASSPTVTGELFF.

The rearrangement links TRBV13 to TRBJ2-1, with D possibly TRBD2 on 5 matching bases. V lost 0 bases to trimming and J lost 0 bases, with 12 bases between them. The germline V gene has CDR1 PRHDT and CDR2 FYEKMQ (reference sequence). The CDR3 runs to 17 residues. CDR3 residues: CASSLGRGSPSYNEQFF. CDR3 DNA sequence: TGTGCCAGCAGCTTAGGTCGGGGATCTCCCTCCTACAATGAGCAGTTCTTC.

In its sample, this clone was seen a few times. The rearrangement links TRBV20-1 to TRBJ1-4; a weak D match, TRBD1 (6 bases). The germline V gene encodes CDR1 DFQATT and CDR2 SNEGSKA (reference sequence). Trimming stripped 3 bases from V and 2 bases from J, with 13 bases between. This CDR3 region has 15 residues. In DNA form, the CDR3 reads TGCAGTGCTAGTGGGAACCAGGGGACTAATGAAAAACTGTTTTTT. This codes for CSASGNQGTNEKLFF.

The V and J genes are TRBV5-6 and TRBJ1-6, with D maybe TRBD1 (6 bases). The CDR3 totals 14 residues. V was cut by 2 bases and J by 7 bases, with 10 bases left in between. Germline assignment: CDR1 SGHDT and CDR2 YYEEEE. CDR3 sequence (DNA): TGTGCCAGCAGCTTCAACAGGGTAAATTCACCCCTCCACTTT. Its translation is CASSFNRVNSPLHF.

The chain carries TRBV5-8 and TRBJ1-3, with D maybe TRBD1 (5 bases). The CDR3 contains 16 residues. V lost 1 base to trimming and J lost 0 bases, with 11 bases between them. Per the germline V gene, CDR1 is SGHTS and CDR2 is YDEGEE. In DNA form, the CDR3 reads TGTGCCAGCAGCTTGTGGCAGGGATTCTCTGGAAACACCATATATTTT. Protein sequence: CASSLWQGFSGNTIYF.

This chain uses TRBV7-9 with TRBJ1-4, with 7 bases identical to TRBD1. Per germline, CDR1 SEHNR and CDR2 FQNEAQ (reference sequence). V was pared by 5 bases and J by 5 bases, with 5 bases of the junction left unmatched. The CDR3 length is 14 residues. The chain's CDR3 is CASSRDRQNEKLFF. CDR3 DNA: TGTGCCAGCAGCCGGGACAGACAGAATGAAAAACTGTTTTTT.

As for this clone: A much larger clone is a single base away; this may be a read error. The chain couples TRBV7-9 to TRBJ1-1; D gene unclear. V was trimmed by 3 bases and J by 0 bases, leaving 5 bases between them. The CDR3 contains 13 residues. Germline V CDR1 and CDR2: SEHNR, FQNEAQ (reference sequence). This CDR3 reads CASSFPVNTEAFF. In nucleotides, the CDR3 is TGTGCCAGCAGCTTCCCGGTGAACACTGAAGCTTTCTTT.

On this clone itself: This sequence may be a read error, since a much larger clone differs from it by one base. The chain links TRBV11-1 to TRBJ2-1; unclear D gene. V dropped 0 bases and J dropped 0 bases, with 3 bases sitting between them. The germline gives CDR1 SGHAT, CDR2 FQDESV (reference sequence). The CDR3 runs to 14 residues. The chain's CDR3 is CASSLASSYNEQFF. In DNA form, the CDR3 reads TGTGCCAGCAGCTTAGCGAGCTCCTACAATGAGCAGTTCTTC.

The rearrangement uses TRBV6-5 and TRBJ1-6, with D unresolved. The CDR3 has 12 amino acids. Trimming cost V 6 bases and J 7 bases, with 7 bases left between them. Germline CDR1 is MNHEY and CDR2 is SVGAGI. CDR3 bases: TGTGCCAGCAGGATTCTAAATTCACCCCTCCACTTT. Its translation: CASRILNSPLHF.

This chain connects TRBV27 to TRBJ2-1; D is undetermined. V lost 7 bases, J lost 10 bases, and 11 bases lay in between. This CDR3 spans 11 amino acids. Germline CDR1 reads MNHEY; CDR2 reads SMNVEV (reference sequence). The CDR3 coding sequence is TGTGCCAGCACCAAAAACCGGGAGCAGTTCTTC. It is translated as CASTKNREQFF.

The gene calls are TRBV7-9 and TRBJ2-2, with a weak D call TRBD1 (6 bases). Trimming took off 7 bases at V and 6 bases at J, with 18 bases between the two ends. This CDR3 has 15 residues. CDR1 is SEHNR and CDR2 is FQNEAQ in the germline V gene (reference sequence). The CDR3 nucleotides are TGTGCCAGCACCGTAGACAGGTTCGTCGCCGGGGAGCTGTTTTTT. Its translation is CASTVDRFVAGELFF.

This clone occurred a few times. The chain carries TRBV5-6 and TRBJ2-3, with D possibly TRBD2 on 6 matching bases. Germline-derived CDR1 and CDR2 are SGHDT and YYEEEE. This CDR3 has 15 residues. V lost 1 base and J 4 bases, leaving 13 bases between the germline ends. CDR3 DNA: TGTGCCAGCAGCTTGTCGGCGGGGTCCTCAGATACGCAGTATTTT. As protein: CASSLSAGSSDTQYF.